Listed here are 25 T cell receptor beta chains from one sample, sequenced in a study of T cells in Graves' hyperthyroidism and ophthalmopathy. From RNA transcripts, TCR beta CDR3 regions were amplified. A first-round RT-PCR of the TCR CDR3 used the HTBI primer set. TCRdb re-called the multiplex PCR reads through MiXCR, storing one row per CDR3 protein. The sample records 50,000 to 60,000 distinct CDR3 sequences, less than 60% being singletons. The sample comprised blood. These receptors were obtained from a woman aged 50 to 60 with Graves' ophthalmopathy.

This clonotype showed up many times. CDR3 bases: TGCAGGGGCACGGTGAACACTGAAGCTTTCTTT. This codes for CRGTVNTEAFF. This chain uses TRBV20-1 with TRBJ1-1; D not certain. Germline values: CDR1 DFQATT, CDR2 SNEGSKA (reference sequence). The CDR3 has 11 residues.

This clonotype has ten or more counts. This chain links TRBV14 with TRBJ2-7, with D perhaps TRBD1 (6 bases). Trimming took 4 bases from V and 9 from J, leaving 16 bases between them. This CDR3 is 13 amino acids long. Germline assignment: CDR1 SGHDN and CDR2 FVKESK. CDR3 loop: CASSLLRPGVQYF. The CDR3, as DNA: TGTGCCAGCAGCCTTCTTCGGCCAGGGGTGCAGTACTTC.

In the case of this clonotype: Since no conserved phenylalanine or tryptophan closes the CDR3, a read error is the likely cause. This chain joins TRBV14 and TRBJ2-7; D might be TRBD2 (5 bases). V gave up 0 bases and J gave up 9 bases, with 12 bases separating them. Looked up from germline, CDR1 is SGHDN and CDR2 is FVKESK. The CDR3 runs to 13 residues. CDR3 DNA sequence: TGTGCCAGCAGCCAAGATCGGAGGTTGGGGCAGTACCTC. Its protein product is CASSQDRRLGQYL.

V and J are TRBV6-1 and TRBJ1-1; the D is unclear. Trimming pared 4 bases from V and 7 bases from J, leaving 10 bases between. The length of the CDR3 is 12 residues. Per germline, CDR1 MNHNS and CDR2 SASEGT. The CDR3 spells CASSVGNREAFF. The CDR3 DNA sequence: TGTGCCAGCAGTGTTGGGAATCGTGAAGCTTTCTTT.

This clonotype was seen ten or more times. The rearrangement joins TRBV20-1 to TRBJ2-3, with 9 bases fitting TRBD2. J lost 6 bases, V lost 0 bases, and 13 bases had no gene match. Germline CDR1 is DFQATT and CDR2 is SNEGSKA (reference sequence). The CDR3 extends over 17 amino acids. CDR3 sequence (DNA): TGCAGTGCTAGAGATGGCGCCGGCGGGGGGGCCTTGGATACGCAGTATTTT. Translated: CSARDGAGGGALDTQYF.

As to this clonotype: A junction end diverges from the germline sequence, so it may reflect a read error. The V gene is TRBV7-3, the J gene TRBJ2-5, with D perhaps TRBD2 (5 bases). There are 17 residues in the CDR3. Per germline, CDR1 SGHTA and CDR2 FQGTGA. The CDR3 DNA reads as TGTGCCAGCGGCTTAAGCACTAGTGGGAGTGGTCAAGAGACCCAGTACTTC. Protein: CASGLSTSGSGQETQYF.

The chain uses TRBV24-1 and TRBJ1-1, with 9 bases fitting TRBD1. Losses at the gene ends were 3 bases for V and 5 bases for J; bases not matched to a gene: 9. The CDR3 runs 16 residues. Germline loops: CDR1 KGHDR, CDR2 SFDVKD. CDR3 in amino acids: CATSDPRTGAMTEAFF. The DNA of the CDR3 is TGTGCCACCAGTGATCCGAGGACAGGGGCGATGACTGAAGCTTTCTTT.

V and J are TRBV15 and TRBJ2-7, with TRBD1 matching 7 bases. This CDR3 has 13 residues. V gave up 3 bases and J gave up 2 bases; unmatched junction bases: 1. Germline V gives CDR1 LNHNV, CDR2 YYDKDF (reference sequence). The CDR3 loop reads CATSSRGPYEQYF. CDR3 nucleotide sequence: TGTGCCACCAGCAGTAGGGGGCCCTACGAGCAGTACTTC.

This clonotype was detected many times. The rearrangement links TRBV6-6 to TRBJ2-7; D remains ambiguous. V lost 6 bases and J lost 3, with 9 bases in between. This CDR3 has 12 amino acids. Germline CDR1 is MNHNY and CDR2 is SVGAGI (reference sequence). CDR3 nucleotides: TGTGCCAGCAGGGGCCCGGGCTACGAGCAGTACTTC. Translation gives CASRGPGYEQYF.

This clonotype was seen repeatedly, ten times or more. The rearrangement joins TRBV10-2 to TRBJ2-3; the match to TRBD2 covers 16 bases. The CDR3 has 16 amino acids. Germline CDR1 and CDR2: WSHSY and SAAADI. V shed 6 bases and J 3 bases; nucleotides not matched to a gene: 3. This CDR3 reads CASRGLAGGQTDTQYF. In nucleotides, the CDR3 is TGCGCCAGCAGGGGACTAGCGGGGGGGCAGACAGATACGCAGTATTTT.

The chain combines TRBV7-9 with TRBJ1-4; weak D call: TRBD1 (6 bases). Per germline, CDR1 SEHNR and CDR2 FQNEAQ (reference sequence). CDR3 length equals 14 residues. The germline V and J ends were trimmed by 1 base and 8 bases, with 11 bases remaining between them. The CDR3 region has the DNA TGTGCCAGCAGCTTAGGGGGCAGGGGAGAAAAACTGTTTTTT. It specifies CASSLGGRGEKLFF.

The chain couples TRBV7-2 to TRBJ1-5; 7 bases match TRBD1. The J segment lost 1 base and the V segment lost 4 bases, leaving 4 bases of the junction unmatched. There are 15 residues in the CDR3. Germline V CDR1 and CDR2: SGHTA, FQGNSA. The CDR3 DNA sequence: TGTGCCAGCAGCTCCGGGACAGCAAGCAATCAGCCCCAGCATTTT. It specifies CASSSGTASNQPQHF.

This clonotype was recorded many times. The chain joins TRBV6-5 to TRBJ2-7, with D perhaps matching TRBD1 (6 bases). The CDR3 runs 14 residues. CDR1 and CDR2 from the germline V gene are MNHEY and SVGAGI. Trimming shortened V by 7 bases and J by 5 bases, and 18 bases separated the two germline ends. Here the CDR3 DNA reads TGTGCCAGCAACCTACAGGGCTTCTTGGACGAGCAGTACTTC. Protein sequence: CASNLQGFLDEQYF.

This clonotype came up many times. Its ends do not fully match the called genes, so a read error is possible. The rearrangement joins TRBV20-1 to TRBJ1-2; D may be TRBD1 (5 bases). There are 13 residues in the CDR3. Germline CDR1 DFQATT, CDR2 SNEGSKA (reference sequence). CDR3 bases: TGCAGTGCCAGAGGGGTCGTCGGCTATGGCTACACCTTC. Protein sequence: CSARGVVGYGYTF.

Concerning this clonotype itself: A much bigger clone sits one base away, suggesting this may be a read error. This chain uses TRBV4-1 with TRBJ2-5, with TRBD2 identical over 9 bases. Germline V CDR1 and CDR2: MGHRA, YSYEKL. This CDR3 is 15 amino acids long. The CDR3 loop is CASSRGTSQRETRYF. CDR3 coding DNA: TGCGCCAGCAGCCGAGGGACTAGCCAGCGGGAGACCCGGTACTTC.

This clonotype was counted at least ten times. The gene calls are TRBV7-9 and TRBJ2-3; a possible D gene is TRBD2 (6 bases). Trimming took 5 bases from V and 0 from J, leaving 12 bases between them. There are 15 residues in the CDR3. CDR1 and CDR2 (germline): SEHNR, FQNEAQ (reference sequence). The CDR3 is CASSPGTSSTDTQYF. The CDR3 nucleotides are TGTGCCAGCAGCCCCGGGACTTCCAGCACAGATACGCAGTATTTT.

This clonotype was observed many times. This rearrangement joins TRBV5-1 to TRBJ2-2; TRBD1 might be the D (6 bases). Per the germline V gene, CDR1 is SGHRS and CDR2 is YFSETQ. The CDR3 runs 14 residues. V dropped 0 bases and J dropped 5 bases, with 8 bases sitting between them. CDR3 sequence: CASSLDRVTGELFF. CDR3 sequence (DNA): TGCGCCAGCAGCTTGGACAGGGTGACCGGGGAGCTGTTTTTT. The full variable domain, completed using reference TRBV5-1 and TRBJ2-2, is KAGVTQTPRYLIKTRGQQVTLSCSPISGHRSVSWYQQTPGQGLQFLFEYFSETQRNKGNFPGRFSGRQFSNSRSEMNVSTLELGDSALYLCASSLDRVTGELFFGEGSRLTVL.

The sample holds one count of this clonotype. In this CDR3 the conserved last residue, phenylalanine or tryptophan, is missing, so a read error is likely. The rearrangement links TRBV9 to TRBJ2-5; D remains unclear. Per the germline V gene, CDR1 is SGDLS and CDR2 is YYNGEE. There are 14 residues in the CDR3. Trimming cost V 8 bases and J 2 bases, with 16 bases left between them. The CDR3 loop is CARSTSLRQETQYV. The DNA of the CDR3 is TGTGCCAGGAGCACCTCCCTGCGGCAAGAGACCCAGTACGTC.

The table lists this clonotype with many counts. The rearrangement links TRBV28 to TRBJ2-6; 8 bases are a match to TRBD1. The V and J ends lost 4 bases and 1 base, in that order; junction bases with no gene match: 0. This CDR3 spans 15 amino acids. CDR1 is MDHEN, CDR2 SYDVKM, per germline. The CDR3 protein is CASSWTGSGANVLTF. CDR3 sequence (DNA): TGTGCCAGCAGTTGGACAGGGTCTGGGGCCAACGTCCTGACTTTC.

This chain links TRBV12-3 or TRBV12-4 with TRBJ2-7; D may be TRBD2 (5 bases). Between the trimmed V and J ends, which lost 6 bases and 5 bases, there was a span of 14 bases. There are 13 residues in the CDR3. The CDR3 is CASSPRRSDEQYF. CDR3 bases: TGTGCCAGCAGCCCTCGGAGGTCGGACGAGCAGTACTTC.

The CDR3 is CSARDPGVGSYEQYF. The CDR3 nucleotides are TGCAGTGCTAGAGATCCAGGGGTCGGCTCCTACGAGCAGTACTTC. V usage is TRBV20-1 and J usage is TRBJ2-7; possible D gene TRBD1, 6 bases. The length of the CDR3 is 15 residues. Germline-derived CDR1 and CDR2 are DFQATT and SNEGSKA (reference sequence). Trimming cost V 0 bases and J 0 bases, with 12 bases left between them.

This clonotype has only a few counts. A read error may be the cause here, since a much bigger clone is one base away. The V gene is TRBV9, the J gene TRBJ2-1; 15 bases agree with TRBD2. This CDR3 contains 17 residues. J lost 10 bases, V lost 2 bases, and 10 bases had no gene match. From germline, CDR1 is SGDLS and CDR2 YYNGEE. The CDR3 DNA is TGTGCCAGCAGCGTTGGTAGGACTAGCGGGGGGGGGGAGGAGCAGTTCTTC. This translates into CASSVGRTSGGGEEQFF.

This clonotype was counted once. The CDR3 does not end in the conserved phenylalanine or tryptophan, so this is likely a read error. It is unclear where the CDR3 begins or ends on the DNA, so no DNA is shown, and the CDR3 is as TCRdb lists it. The rearrangement links TRBV4-3 to TRBJ2-5; the DNA was not used to check the table's D call, TRBD2. The CDR3 region is 12 residues in length, termini included. CDR1 LGHNA and CDR2 YSLEER come from the germline V gene. The CDR3 spells CASSQGWETSYN.

This clonotype has a count of ten or more. This chain joins TRBV19 and TRBJ2-7, with D uncertain. The CDR3 length is 14 residues. Germline loops: CDR1 LNHDA, CDR2 SQIVND (reference sequence). Trimming left V 1 base short and J 3 bases short, with 10 bases between. The CDR3 nucleotides read TGTGCCAGTAGTATAGGGCTGGGTATCTACGAGCAGTACTTC. Encoded protein: CASSIGLGIYEQYF. Combining the CDR3 with reference TRBV19 and TRBJ2-7 gives the whole variable domain DGGITQSPKYLFRKEGQNVTLSCEQNLNHDAMYWYRQDPGQGLRLIYYSQIVNDFQKGDIAEGYSVSREKKESFPLTVTSAQKNPTAFYLCASSIGLGIYEQYFGPGTRLTVT.

This clonotype showed up many times. CDR3 amino acids: CASSTYNEQFF. CDR3 DNA sequence: TGTGCCAGCAGCACATACAATGAGCAGTTCTTC. The chain links TRBV9 to TRBJ2-1; no clear D. This CDR3 contains 11 residues. Looked up from germline, CDR1 is SGDLS and CDR2 is YYNGEE. Trimming took 4 bases from V and 4 from J, leaving 3 bases between them.